This T cell receptor beta chain was recovered during a study of cytomegalovirus exposure and HLA in healthy donors. Study-wide findings and caveats: Sequencing depth roughly uniform across donors was assumed in presence/absence analyses.

V lost 0 bases and J lost 8, with 10 bases in between. Germline V gene lookup returns CDR1 WSHSY and CDR2 SAAADI. This CDR3 has 13 amino acids. A note on this clone: Its antigen is still unknown.

In the PCR, 60 Vbeta and 13 Jbeta primers were used. Assay used: immunoSEQ multiplex PCR; TCRdb lists only in-frame clones, some missing. The sample has 150,000 to 200,000 clones, 65% to 80% seen once. The clonotype was recovered from a woman aged 45 to 65 in good health and CMV-seropositive. V gene TRBV10-2 combines with J gene TRBJ1-1, with unresolved D. Source material: PBMCs. CDR3: CASSESRREEAFF. CDR3 DNA: TGCGCCAGCAGTGAGTCGCGAAGGGAGGAAGCTTTCTTT.